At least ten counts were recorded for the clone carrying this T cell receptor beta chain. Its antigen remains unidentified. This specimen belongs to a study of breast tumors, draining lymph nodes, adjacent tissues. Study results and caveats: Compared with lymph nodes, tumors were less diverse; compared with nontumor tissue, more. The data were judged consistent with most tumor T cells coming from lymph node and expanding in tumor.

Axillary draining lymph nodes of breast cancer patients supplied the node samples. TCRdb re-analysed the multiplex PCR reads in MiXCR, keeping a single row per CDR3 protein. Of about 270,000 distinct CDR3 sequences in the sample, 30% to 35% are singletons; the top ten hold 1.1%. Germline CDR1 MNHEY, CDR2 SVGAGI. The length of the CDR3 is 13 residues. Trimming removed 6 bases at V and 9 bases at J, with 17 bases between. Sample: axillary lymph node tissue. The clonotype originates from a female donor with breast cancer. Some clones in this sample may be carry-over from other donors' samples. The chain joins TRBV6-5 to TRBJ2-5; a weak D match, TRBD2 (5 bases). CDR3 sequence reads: CASSANQVGAQYF. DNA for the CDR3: TGTGCCAGCAGCGCGAACCAGGTCGGGGCCCAGTACTTC.